Below are 24 T cell receptor beta chains sequenced from a single sample in a study of T cells expressing NK-cell markers. TCRdb reprocessed the 5' RACE reads and stores each CDR3 protein as one record, lacking DNA. The sample yields 350,000 to 500,000 distinct CDR3 sequences, of which the top ten take up less than 7.5%. Sequences were obtained from blood T cells: a sorted CD56 or NKG2C T cell subset, CD4+ or CD8+ T cells, or bulk PBMC T cells (not recorded which). All receptors derive from a woman between 18 and 75 years old in good health.

The J gene is TRBJ2-3, the V gene TRBV27; TCRdb proposes TRBD1, but this gene call is untestable without DNA. Germline V gene sequence: CDR1 MNHEY, CDR2 SMNVEV (reference sequence). The CDR3 runs 13 residues. The CDR3 sequence is CASSGQLTDTQYF.

V and J are TRBV15 and TRBJ1-5; the D call of TRBD1 rests on TCRdb alone, since no DNA is present to check it. This CDR3 is 15 amino acids long. Germline CDR1 is LNHNV and CDR2 is YYDKDF (reference sequence). The CDR3 region is CATSRGRGLSQPQHF.

CDR3 residues: CASSQDLGQGHQPQHF. The chain links TRBV4-2 to TRBJ1-5; absent DNA, TCRdb's TRBD1 call cannot be checked. Germline CDR1 and CDR2: LGHNA and YNFKEQ. The CDR3 extends over 16 amino acids.

This chain uses TRBV28 with TRBJ2-7; there is no DNA to check the TCRdb D call of TRBD1. Germline V lookup: CDR1 MDHEN, CDR2 SYDVKM. There are 15 residues in the CDR3. The CDR3 here is CASSGGPPYSYEQYF.

This chain uses TRBV5-1 with TRBJ1-5. The CDR3 is 15 amino acids. Germline V gives CDR1 SGHRS, CDR2 YFSETQ. This CDR3 reads CASSLTGGIGQPQHF.

J is TRBJ2-4 and V is TRBV28. The CDR3 contains 12 residues. Germline CDR1 MDHEN, CDR2 SYDVKM. The CDR3: CASSLLVDIQYF.

The V call is TRBV12-3 or TRBV12-4, the J call TRBJ1-1; checking the TCRdb D call of TRBD1 is not possible without DNA. CDR3 length: 15 amino acids. The CDR3 sequence: CASSFVVRGHTEAFF.

The chain links TRBV10-3 to TRBJ1-1; TCRdb proposes TRBD1, but this gene call is untestable without DNA. The CDR3 is 13 amino acids. CDR1 and CDR2 from the germline V gene are ENHRY and SYGVKD. The CDR3 sequence is CAISRTGNTEAFF.

The chain links TRBV27 to TRBJ2-2; TCRdb designates TRBD1, a call that cannot be tested without DNA. Looked up from germline, CDR1 is MNHEY and CDR2 is SMNVEV (reference sequence). This CDR3 has 17 amino acids. The chain's CDR3 is CASHSGQGARWTGELFF.

V is TRBV6-5 and J is TRBJ1-2. The CDR3 contains 13 residues. CDR1 is MNHEY, CDR2 SVGAGI, per germline. CDR3 region: CASSYQDNYGYTF.

The rearrangement links TRBV7-2 to TRBJ2-1; TCRdb picks TRBD2, but there is no DNA to check that call. The germline CDR1 and CDR2 sequences are SGHTA and FQGNSA. This CDR3 is 14 amino acids long. The CDR3 region is CASNQAESGGEQFF.

The chain uses TRBV7-9 and TRBJ1-5; TCRdb's D call, TRBD1, is unchecked because there is no DNA. Germline CDR1 is SEHNR and CDR2 is FQNEAQ (reference sequence). The length of the CDR3 is 14 residues. CDR3 sequence reads: CASSSGQGGQPQHF. Based on the CDR3 plus reference TRBV7-9 and TRBJ1-5, the full variable domain is DTGVSQNPRHKITKRGQNVTFRCDPISEHNRLYWYRQTLGQGPEFLTYFQNEAQLEKSRLLSDRFSAERPKGSFSTLEIQRTEQGDSAMYLCASSSGQGGQPQHFGDGTRLSIL.

The rearrangement uses TRBV6-1 and TRBJ2-3; TCRdb picks TRBD2, but there is no DNA to check that call. The germline V gene encodes CDR1 MNHNS and CDR2 SASEGT. The CDR3 length is 16 residues. CDR3 protein: CAARLASGGSTDTQYF.

This CDR3 is CASSDRRGLGETQYF. The chain combines TRBV6-4 with TRBJ2-5. Per germline, CDR1 MRHNA and CDR2 SNTAGT. CDR3 length: 15 residues.

Here the CDR3 reads CASRTGGLDTGELFF. V usage is TRBV7-2 and J usage is TRBJ2-2; there is no DNA to check the TCRdb D call of TRBD2. The CDR3 has 15 residues. The V gene's germline CDR1 is SGHTA and CDR2 FQGNSA.

CDR3 region: CAISEWTEQFF. The V call is TRBV10-3, the J call TRBJ2-1. Germline V gives CDR1 ENHRY, CDR2 SYGVKD. The CDR3 has 11 amino acids.

The rearrangement joins TRBV5-4 to TRBJ2-7; with no DNA, the TCRdb D assignment of TRBD1 cannot be verified. In germline, CDR1 is SGHNT, CDR2 YYREEE (reference sequence). The CDR3 is 15 amino acids. CDR3 region: CASSYHRDRVNEQYF.

The chain employs TRBV27 and TRBJ2-7. Germline CDR1 MNHEY, CDR2 SMNVEV (reference sequence). This CDR3 contains 15 residues. CDR3 amino acids: CASSLLPGPAYEQYF.

V gene TRBV20-1 combines with J gene TRBJ2-2; TCRdb returns TRBD1, unconfirmable since there is no DNA. The length of the CDR3 is 15 residues. Germline CDR1 is DFQATT and CDR2 is SNEGSKA (reference sequence). CDR3 region: CSAGGTGENTGELFF.

The chain has TRBV7-7 and TRBJ1-4; no DNA is available, so the TRBD1 call from TCRdb remains unchecked. Germline values: CDR1 SSHAT, CDR2 FNYEAQ (reference sequence). The CDR3 consists of 17 residues. The CDR3 loop reads CASSFPGPRRALKTRFF.

The rearrangement joins TRBV9 to TRBJ1-2; TCRdb's D gene call, TRBD1, goes unchecked for lack of DNA. This CDR3 is 14 amino acids long. Germline V lookup: CDR1 SGDLS, CDR2 YYNGEE. This chain's CDR3 is CASSAYRDSYGYTF.

The V call is TRBV6-5, the J call TRBJ1-2; with no DNA, the TCRdb D assignment of TRBD1 cannot be verified. CDR3 size: 14 residues. Per the germline V gene, CDR1 is MNHEY and CDR2 is SVGAGI. This CDR3 is CASSYGGASYGYTF.

The chain carries TRBV7-2 and TRBJ1-2; absent DNA, TCRdb's TRBD1 call cannot be checked. Germline V gene sequence: CDR1 SGHTA, CDR2 FQGNSA. The CDR3 has 14 residues. This chain's CDR3 is CASSPMTGVGGYTF.

The chain employs TRBV19 and TRBJ1-5; no DNA is available, so the TRBD1 call from TCRdb remains unchecked. This CDR3 is 16 amino acids long. CDR1 LNHDA and CDR2 SQIVND come from the germline V gene (reference sequence). The CDR3 loop is CASSAGQLWSNQPQHF.